This T cell receptor (beta chain) is drawn from a study of T cells in Graves' hyperthyroidism and ophthalmopathy. This clonotype occurred many times. Its specificity is not known. Overall study results and limits: Most thyroid-expanded clonotypes above 0.001 were also found in blood.

Any patient presenting with uncontrolled infection, other autoimmune disease, pregnancy or lactation was left out. For the diagnoses, clinical symptoms, serum thyroxine and TRAb, thyroid ultrasound and orbital computed tomography were used. The source of the PBMCs was more than 9.5 ml of fresh peripheral blood. The TCR beta CDR3 regions underwent amplification using RNA transcripts as the source. First-round RT-PCR targeting the TCR CDR3 was performed with the HTBI primer set. TCRdb re-called the multiplex PCR reads with MiXCR, one entry per CDR3 protein. The repertoire holds some 490,000 distinct CDR3 sequences, about 15% seen once, with approximately 30% in the top ten. This CDR3 comprises 15 residues. V lost 1 base and J lost 6; bases outside the gene matches: 6. Germline CDR1 is LGHDT and CDR2 is YNNKEL (reference sequence).

The chain links TRBV3-1 to TRBJ1-5, with 7 bases matching TRBD1. The sequence was collected from a woman in her thirties with Graves' ophthalmopathy. Sequencing used blood. The chain's CDR3 is CASSQGRGPGQPQHF. The CDR3 bases are TGTGCCAGCAGCCAAGGTAGGGGGCCCGGTCAGCCCCAGCATTTT.